The rows below give T cell receptor beta chains drawn from one sample of a study of cytomegalovirus exposure and HLA in healthy donors. The data were produced by immunoSEQ multiplex PCR, yet TCRdb's version contains in-frame clones alone and is incomplete. The sample includes 200,000 to 250,000 clones, about four fifths of them seen just once. The sequencing sample was made of PBMCs. These receptors were collected from a woman between 45 and 65 years old in good health and CMV-seropositive. The conserved cysteine and the conserved F or W are not part of the CDR3 here.

>TRBV7-3|TRBJ1-2
ASSSQAGFSYGYT
>TRBV12-1|TRBJ1-5
ASSPPSTGANRSQH
>TRBV19|TRBJ1-1
ASLKLTGGAYTEAF
>TRBV19|TRBJ2-5
ASSLGTGEGNQY
>TRBV7-2|TRBJ2-5
ASSLASGPQETQY
>TRBV11-2|TRBJ1-1
ASSYTEAAEAF
>TRBV9|TRBJ2-5
ASSPGGDRGLEETQY
>TRBV4-2|TRBJ2-1
ASSQDRTRFHEQF
>TRBV4-3|TRBJ2-1
ASSQRTGGIGEQF
>TRBV25-1|TRBJ1-1
ASSAHRGLEYTEAF
>TRBV19|.
ATSRDRENEQY
>TRBV5-1|TRBJ2-7
ASSLGSGDRGIGQY
>TRBV18|TRBJ1-1
ASSPPNRAGTEAF
>TRBV5-1|TRBJ2-5
ASSLAGNNQETQY
>TRBV11-3|TRBJ2-1
ASSLGVGRGGPRNEQF
>TRBV19|TRBJ1-6
ASSIGAGYNSPLH
>TRBV9|TRBJ2-3
ASSVRGNTDTQY
>TRBV5-6|TRBJ1-2
ASSLAGVDYGYT
>TRBV19|TRBJ2-7
ASSIVGGRSYEQY
>TRBV6-5|TRBJ1-6
ASSRDRNSPLH
>TRBV7-9|TRBJ2-5
ASSLGVEWETQY
>TRBV5-1|TRBJ2-3
ASSLGQADTDTQY
>TRBV28|TRBJ2-3
ASSSTDSSPYTQY
>TRBV4-3|TRBJ1-1
ASSQDAGMNAEAF
>TRBV29-1|TRBJ1-1
SVSDSRTEAF
>TRBV7-2|TRBJ2-2
ASSSRTSGGTGELF
>TRBV5-1|TRBJ1-2
ASSLDSGGQGDYGYT
>TRBV19|TRBJ1-5
ASSTTHGGAGNQPQH
>TRBV5-1|TRBJ2-7
ASSLYRTGAFEY
>TRBV9|TRBJ1-4
ASSALGGGGEKLF
>TRBV7-9|TRBJ1-5
ASSLFPQGASNQPQH
>TRBV6-5|TRBJ1-5
ASSYSPKWPQH
>TRBV6-5|TRBJ1-2
ASSSEGQIYGYT
>TRBV4-3|TRBJ1-2
ASSQESGTFYGYT
>TRBV9|TRBJ2-1
ASSVAVGRVDEQF
>TRBV28|.
ASSLSVGLIYEQY
>TRBV19|TRBJ1-2
ASSIRRGSHYGYT
>TRBV28|TRBJ2-2
ASRLRPGTGQNTGELF
>TRBV11-2|TRBJ1-2
ASSAPGRGYGYT
>TRBV5-1|TRBJ1-6
ASSPQGANSPLH
>TRBV11-2|TRBJ1-2
ASSLGHSGVRGYT
>TRBV7-9|TRBJ1-2
ASSLVNSGDYGYT
>TRBV28|TRBJ2-7
ASSSGWPHEQY
>TRBV5-1|TRBJ1-5
ASSWQLRDSNQPQH
>TRBV5-6|TRBJ2-3
ASSLGAVSTDTQY
>TRBV19|TRBJ1-1
ASSITSVTEAF
>TRBV5-1|TRBJ2-1
ASRRLAGVDEQF
>TRBV12-5|TRBJ1-5
ASGFQVGVLGNQPQH
>TRBV5-4|TRBJ1-2
ASSRQGVFYGYT
>TRBV5-4|TRBJ1-1
ASTQGGTGFLTEAF
>TRBV9|TRBJ1-4
ASSPQGGKLF
>TRBV27|TRBJ1-5
ETTGAPNQPQH
>TRBV7-3|TRBJ2-6
ASSLMSTGANVLT
>TRBV29-1|TRBJ2-5
SARGGGETQY
>TRBV28|TRBJ2-3
ASSGTRRGSTDTQY
>TRBV11-3|TRBJ2-2
ASGDRVNTGELF
>TRBV5-3|TRBJ1-6
ARSPREAGSYNSPLH
>TRBV4-1|TRBJ2-4
ASSQEGGAKNIQY
>TRBV11-2|TRBJ2-5
ASSWGGDGETQY